This is a list of T cell receptor beta chains from one sample in a study of CD8 T cells in Susac syndrome. MiXCR, applied by TCRdb to the immunoSEQ multiplex PCR reads, yields one record per CDR3 protein. The sample shows approximately 190,000 distinct CDR3 sequences, about 95% of them seen only once. Sample: CD8+ T cells from PBMCs. These receptor sequences come from a human donor with Susac syndrome. Both conserved end residues are part of each CDR3. A D gene is named only where the DNA matches it firmly. Expanded clones get a size class; other rows say once, few or many, or leave the size out.

-,TRBV30,16,TRBJ2-7,-,CAWSVEEEKFNYEQYF,TGTGCCTGGAGTGTTGAGGAAGAGAAGTTTAACTACGAGCAGTACTTC
TRBD1,TRBV5-1,12,TRBJ2-1,-,CASSLQGSEQFF,TGCGCCAGCAGCTTACAGGGGAGTGAGCAGTTCTTC
-,TRBV27,15,TRBJ2-1,-,CASSFRTTTYNEQFF,TGTGCCAGCAGTTTCCGGACTACGACCTACAATGAGCAGTTCTTC
-,TRBV14,12,TRBJ1-1,-,CASSQAYTEAFF,TGTGCCAGCAGCCAAGCTTACACTGAAGCTTTCTTT
TRBD2,TRBV6-5,17,TRBJ2-3,-,CASSYSGLAGGTDTQYF,TGTGCCAGCAGTTACTCAGGACTAGCGGGCGGTACAGATACGCAGTATTTT
TRBD1,TRBV12-3/TRBV12-4,14,TRBJ2-7,few,CASSWTGGSYEQYF,TGTGCCAGCAGTTGGACAGGGGGATCCTACGAGCAGTACTTC
-,TRBV2,12,TRBJ2-1,-,CASSGPSNEQFF,TGTGCCAGCAGTGGCCCATCCAATGAGCAGTTCTTC
-,TRBV11-3,11,TRBJ2-2,-,CASSSRGELFF,TGTGCCAGCAGCTCCCGTGGGGAGCTGTTTTTT
TRBD1,TRBV13,13,TRBJ1-2,few,CASSLQGAYGYTF,TGTGCCAGCAGCTTACAGGGGGCATATGGCTACACCTTC
TRBD2,TRBV5-1,17,TRBJ2-3,-,CASSLATSGVPTDTQYF,TGCGCCAGCAGCTTGGCGACTAGCGGGGTGCCCACAGATACGCAGTATTTT
-,TRBV23-1,15,TRBJ2-4,-,CASSQSGAEKNIQYF,TGCGCCAGCAGTCAATCGGGGGCAGAAAAAAACATTCAGTACTTC
-,TRBV4-1,15,TRBJ2-5,-,CASSQVWSHQETQYF,TGCGCCAGCAGCCAAGTATGGAGCCACCAAGAGACCCAGTACTTC
TRBD1,TRBV10-3,14,TRBJ1-6,-,CAIRFDRGDSPLHF,TGTGCCATCAGATTCGACAGGGGAGATTCACCCCTCCACTTT
-,TRBV24-1,17,TRBJ2-1,-,CATSPRRGKGLYNEQFF,TGTGCCACCAGCCCCCGAAGGGGGAAGGGCCTCTACAATGAGCAGTTCTTC
-,TRBV25-1,12,TRBJ2-5,-,CASRPGEETQYF,TGTGCCAGCAGGCCCGGGGAAGAGACCCAGTACTTC
TRBD1,TRBV6-5,15,TRBJ2-3,-,CASRGTGGRGDTQYF,TGTGCCAGCAGGGGGACAGGGGGCCGGGGAGATACGCAGTATTTT
-,TRBV12-5,16,TRBJ1-1,-,CASGLVTRADFPEAFF,TGTGCTAGTGGTTTGGTAACCCGGGCCGATTTCCCTGAAGCTTTCTTT
-,TRBV9,17,TRBJ1-1,-,CASSVGGLQGLNTEAFF,TGTGCCAGCAGCGTAGGGGGCTTACAGGGCCTGAACACTGAAGCTTTCTTT
-,TRBV7-3,13,TRBJ2-7,-,CASRSGHSYEQYF,TGTGCCAGCCGCAGCGGGCACTCCTACGAGCAGTACTTC
-,TRBV5-1,15,TRBJ2-7,-,CASSLKVLVFGEQYF,TGCGCCAGCAGCTTAAAGGTGTTGGTTTTCGGCGAGCAGTACTTC
-,TRBV6-2/TRBV6-3,16,TRBJ2-1,-,CASSYSTARRYNEQFF,TGTGCCAGCAGTTACTCGACAGCGCGCCGTTACAATGAGCAGTTCTTC
-,TRBV5-1,13,TRBJ1-2,-,CASSLNRVYGYTF,TGCGCCAGCAGTCTCAACAGGGTCTATGGCTACACCTTC
-,TRBV20-1,10,TRBJ2-7,-,CSAGISEQYF,TGCAGTGCAGGGATCTCCGAGCAGTACTTC
-,TRBV6-5,15,TRBJ2-7,-,CASRLTTGNSYEQYF,TGTGCCAGCAGATTAACGACAGGCAATTCCTACGAGCAGTACTTC
-,TRBV2,15,TRBJ1-1,-,CASSEGGGPNTEAFF,TGTGCCAGCAGTGAGGGCGGGGGCCCTAACACTGAAGCTTTCTTT
-,TRBV9,15,TRBJ2-7,-,CASSFQDVPFHEQYF,TGTGCCAGCAGCTTCCAGGACGTTCCATTTCACGAGCAGTACTTC
TRBD2,TRBV13,15,TRBJ2-7,-,CASSLLAGGPYEQYF,TGTGCCAGCAGCTTACTAGCGGGAGGGCCTTACGAGCAGTACTTC
TRBD2,TRBV4-1,17,TRBJ2-3,-,CASSRAAGTRSTDTQYF,TGCGCCAGCAGCCGAGCGGCCGGGACTAGATCCACAGATACGCAGTATTTT
TRBD2,TRBV9,14,TRBJ2-3,-,CASSSGLATDTQYF,TGTGCCAGCAGCTCAGGACTAGCCACAGATACGCAGTATTTT
-,TRBV7-9,14,TRBJ2-7,-,CASSPITGTYEQYF,TGTGCCAGCAGCCCCATAACAGGGACCTACGAGCAGTACTTC
-,TRBV27,14,TRBJ1-2,-,CASSLSGGHYGYTF,TGTGCCAGCAGTTTATCGGGAGGACACTATGGCTACACCTTC
-,TRBV15,12,TRBJ1-2,-,CATSRYRDGYTF,TGTGCCACCAGCAGATACAGGGATGGCTACACCTTC
TRBD1,TRBV6-2/TRBV6-3,15,TRBJ2-7,-,CASSFRDRGPYEQYF,TGTGCCAGCAGTTTCCGGGACAGGGGGCCCTACGAGCAGTACTTC
-,TRBV6-5,18,TRBJ2-7,-,CASSYSDPGTPSPYEQYF,TGTGCCAGCAGTTACTCGGACCCCGGGACCCCAAGCCCCTACGAGCAGTACTTC
TRBD2,TRBV6-5,14,TRBJ2-1,few,CASSLGSGGNEQFF,TGTGCCAGCAGCCTGGGATCGGGGGGAAATGAGCAGTTCTTC
TRBD2,TRBV18,17,TRBJ2-1,-,CASSPPQAGASYNEQFF,TGTGCCAGCTCACCACCACAAGCGGGAGCGAGCTACAATGAGCAGTTCTTC
-,TRBV20-1,17,TRBJ1-5,-,CSASVRGRAYSNQPQHF,TGCAGTGCTAGTGTTCGGGGCAGGGCTTATAGCAATCAGCCCCAGCATTTT
-,TRBV28,14,TRBJ2-5,-,CASSPGDPFETQYF,TGTGCCAGCAGTCCCGGGGACCCGTTTGAGACCCAGTACTTC
-,TRBV4-1,13,TRBJ2-7,-,CASSQGPGYEQYF,TGCGCCAGCAGCCAAGGTCCGGGGTACGAGCAGTACTTC
TRBD2,TRBV30,14,TRBJ2-5,-,CAWSVSSGQETQYF,TGTGCCTGGAGTGTCTCTAGCGGTCAAGAGACCCAGTACTTC
-,TRBV29-1,13,TRBJ1-1,-,CSVEARANTEAFF,TGCAGCGTTGAAGCTCGGGCGAACACTGAAGCTTTCTTT